Each of the 24 T cell receptor beta chains below was sequenced from the same sample in a study of T cells after somatic rescue of genetic block. TCRdb's copy holds only in-frame clones and misses some; the assay was immunoSEQ multiplex PCR. The sample has under 150,000 clones; around 90% are singletons. The sequencing input was peripheral blood mononuclear cells (PBMCs). The receptor source for this set is a woman under 30.

The chain carries TRBV28 and TRBJ1-4, with unresolved D. Germline values: CDR1 MDHEN, CDR2 SYDVKM. This CDR3 spans 15 amino acids. Deletions cut 3 bases from V and 6 bases from J, with 14 bases between. The CDR3 loop reads CASSFLGPWDEKLFF. CDR3 nucleotide sequence: TGTGCCAGCAGTTTCCTAGGGCCCTGGGATGAAAAACTGTTTTTT.

The chain joins TRBV7-9 to TRBJ2-5, with 8 bases fitting TRBD1. Germline CDR1 and CDR2: SEHNR and FQNEAQ (reference sequence). The CDR3 length is 15 residues. V lost 1 base to trimming and J lost 5 bases; unmatched junction nucleotides: 6. The CDR3 DNA follows: TGTGCCAGCAGCTTAGTCACAGGGGGGTCGGAGACCCAGTACTTC. Its translation: CASSLVTGGSETQYF.

The chain carries TRBV7-9 and TRBJ1-2; possible D gene TRBD1, 5 bases. This CDR3 contains 14 residues. V was trimmed by 7 bases and J by 2 bases, leaving 14 bases between them. Looked up from germline, CDR1 is SEHNR and CDR2 is FQNEAQ (reference sequence). CDR3 amino acids: CASTFSAGNYGYTF. CDR3 sequence (DNA): TGTGCCAGCACCTTCTCGGCAGGGAACTATGGCTACACCTTC.

This chain links TRBV7-9 with TRBJ1-2, with 9 bases that match TRBD1. This CDR3 has 16 amino acids. The trim removed 5 bases at V and 3 bases at J, leaving 10 bases unmatched. Germline CDR1 is SEHNR and CDR2 is FQNEAQ (reference sequence). CDR3 sequence (DNA): TGTGCCAGCAGCCCGAGGACAGGGGCGGGCGACTATGGCTACACCTTC. Translation gives CASSPRTGAGDYGYTF.

The gene calls are TRBV6-1 and TRBJ1-3; no definite D call. V was trimmed by 0 bases and J by 2 bases, leaving 5 bases between them. The CDR3 runs to 14 residues. Per the germline V gene, CDR1 is MNHNS and CDR2 is SASEGT. CDR3 coding DNA: TGTGCCAGCAGTGAAGCAGGGACTGGAAACACCATATATTTT. This gives the protein CASSEAGTGNTIYF.

The chain joins TRBV10-3 to TRBJ2-3; TRBD1 matches at 7 bases. V lost 3 bases to trimming and J lost 1 base; unmatched junction nucleotides: 1. The germline CDR1 and CDR2 sequences are ENHRY and SYGVKD. CDR3 length equals 14 residues. The CDR3 nucleotides are TGTGCCATCAGTGAAGGACAGGGCACAGATACGCAGTATTTT. This sequence encodes CAISEGQGTDTQYF.

Points on this clone: Within the sample, other DNA sequences also encode this same CDR3. This chain uses TRBV4-1 with TRBJ1-2; 7 nucleotides agree with TRBD1. The CDR3 has 14 residues. From germline, CDR1 is MGHRA and CDR2 YSYEKL. V shed 4 bases, J shed 11 bases, and the junction held 13 bases outside the gene matches. The DNA of the CDR3 is TGCGCCAGCAGCCGAATGACAGGGCCCACCGGTTACACCTTC. Its translation: CASSRMTGPTGYTF.

This sequence joins TRBV18 and TRBJ1-1; possible D gene TRBD1, 6 bases. Germline CDR1 is KGHSH and CDR2 is LQKENI. V was cut by 1 base and J by 2 bases, with 11 bases left in between. CDR3 length: 15 amino acids. For the CDR3, the DNA is TGTGCCAGCTCACCACGAACAGGGACAAACACTGAAGCTTTCTTT. Its translation: CASSPRTGTNTEAFF.

The rearrangement links TRBV28 to TRBJ1-2, with 7 bases that match TRBD1. The V segment lost 6 bases and the J segment 14 bases; nucleotides outside the gene matches: 15. Germline V CDR1 and CDR2: MDHEN, SYDVKM. There are 13 residues in the CDR3. DNA of the CDR3: TGTGCCAGCAGCCAATCTATGGACAGGAGTGGGACCTTC. Translation gives CASSQSMDRSGTF.

V is TRBV5-1 and J is TRBJ2-3; the D gene is possibly TRBD2 (6 bases). V lost 10 bases and J lost 2, with 17 bases in between. From germline, CDR1 is SGHRS and CDR2 YFSETQ. The CDR3 totals 14 residues. CDR3 loop: CAAGIGGDTDTQYF. The CDR3 region has the DNA TGCGCCGCCGGGATCGGGGGAGACACAGATACGCAGTATTTT.

The V call is TRBV11-1, the J call TRBJ2-5, with 11 bases aligning to TRBD2. Germline CDR1 and CDR2: SGHAT and FQDESV (reference sequence). The trim removed 3 bases at V and 1 base at J, leaving 10 bases unmatched. This CDR3 spans 18 amino acids. Here the CDR3 reads CASSLGLAGGLSQETQYF. The CDR3, as DNA: TGTGCCAGCAGCTTGGGGCTAGCGGGGGGACTCTCCCAAGAGACCCAGTACTTC.

The chain carries TRBV13 and TRBJ1-6; D is unclear. CDR3 length equals 15 residues. V shed 2 bases and J shed 0 bases, with 5 bases lying between them. Germline CDR1 is PRHDT and CDR2 is FYEKMQ (reference sequence). CDR3 sequence reads: CASSLFSSYNSPLHF. In DNA, the CDR3 is TGTGCCAGCAGCTTATTTAGCTCCTATAATTCACCCCTCCACTTT.

The chain uses TRBV28 and TRBJ1-1, with 7 positions matching TRBD1. The CDR3 covers 13 residues. Germline loops: CDR1 MDHEN, CDR2 SYDVKM. V shed 10 bases, J shed 0 bases, and the junction held 5 bases outside the gene matches. CDR3 sequence: CAIGQVMNTEAFF. CDR3 nucleotide sequence: TGTGCCATTGGACAGGTTATGAACACTGAAGCTTTCTTT.

This clone was found a few times. V and J are TRBV11-2 and TRBJ1-1; TRBD1 is a possible D gene (6 bases). CDR3 length: 13 amino acids. Trimming stripped 7 bases from V and 5 bases from J, with 14 bases between. CDR1 is SGHAT and CDR2 is FQNNGV in the germline V gene. CDR3 sequence (DNA): TGTGCCAGCACCGTTTCAGGGGTTACTGAAGCTTTCTTT. Translation gives CASTVSGVTEAFF.

This rearrangement joins TRBV10-3 to TRBJ1-6; 9 bases align to TRBD1. Germline V gene data show CDR1 as ENHRY and CDR2 as SYGVKD. The CDR3 is 13 residues long. V dropped 11 bases and J dropped 10; count of bases not matched to a gene: 9. In DNA, the CDR3 is TGTGCCGCAGGGGACAGGGATTCATCACCCCTCCACTTT. Its protein product is CAAGDRDSSPLHF.

This clone was seen just once. The V gene is TRBV11-3, the J gene TRBJ2-7, with 7 bases aligning to TRBD1. There are 17 residues in the CDR3. V gave up 1 base and J gave up 1 base; unmatched junction bases: 10. Germline CDR1 reads SGHNT; CDR2 reads YENEEA. CDR3 sequence: CASSLAPARDRSYEQYF. The CDR3 nucleotides read TGTGCCAGCAGCTTAGCCCCCGCGAGGGACAGATCCTACGAGCAGTACTTC.

A single count supports this clone. The rearrangement links TRBV7-9 to TRBJ2-2, with no clear D. Trimming removed 6 bases at V and 1 base at J, with 15 bases between. The CDR3 has 16 amino acids. Germline-derived CDR1 and CDR2 are SEHNR and FQNEAQ (reference sequence). The CDR3 sequence: CASSSPAGWNTGELFF. Written as DNA, the CDR3 is TGTGCCAGCAGTTCGCCCGCAGGCTGGAACACCGGGGAGCTGTTTTTT.

This clone came up once. The chain couples TRBV28 to TRBJ2-3; 12 bases map to TRBD2. Germline assignment: CDR1 MDHEN and CDR2 SYDVKM. V lost 6 bases to trimming and J lost 8 bases; unmatched junction nucleotides: 9. The CDR3 is 15 amino acids. For the CDR3, the DNA is TGTGCCAGCAGACCTCTAGCGGGGGGGGCCGCTACGCAGTATTTT. This sequence encodes CASRPLAGGAATQYF.

The chain links TRBV27 to TRBJ1-5, with D unresolved. Germline V gene sequence: CDR1 MNHEY, CDR2 SMNVEV (reference sequence). This CDR3 contains 15 residues. Trimming cost V 6 bases and J 0 bases, with 12 bases left between them. The CDR3 here is CASSPPPGSNQPQHF. The CDR3 DNA follows: TGTGCCAGCAGCCCCCCGCCGGGTAGCAATCAGCCCCAGCATTTT.

V gene TRBV27 combines with J gene TRBJ1-1, with D unclear. Germline CDR1 reads MNHEY; CDR2 reads SMNVEV (reference sequence). Trimming took 3 bases from V and 5 from J, leaving 10 bases between them. The CDR3 contains 13 residues. This chain's CDR3 is CASSFNGDTEAFF. In DNA, the CDR3 is TGTGCCAGCAGTTTTAACGGGGATACTGAAGCTTTCTTT.

This clone was picked up a small number of times. The V and J genes are TRBV7-2 and TRBJ1-5; 9 bases are shared with TRBD1. This CDR3 region has 15 residues. Trimming removed 3 bases from V and 3 bases from J; junction bases left unmatched: 3. Germline-derived CDR1 and CDR2 are SGHTA and FQGNSA. This chain's CDR3 is CASSFTGGVNQPQHF. For the CDR3, the DNA is TGTGCCAGCAGCTTTACAGGGGGCGTCAATCAGCCCCAGCATTTT. The whole variable domain, remainder taken from reference TRBV7-2 and TRBJ1-5, is GAGVSQSPSNKVTEKGKDVELRCDPISGHTALYWYRQSLGQGLEFLIYFQGNSAPDKSGLPSDRFSAERTGGSVSTLTIQRTQQEDSAVYLCASSFTGGVNQPQHFGDGTRLSIL.

The V gene is TRBV7-9, the J gene TRBJ1-6, with D unresolved. Germline V CDR1 and CDR2: SEHNR, FQNEAQ (reference sequence). The CDR3 covers 14 residues. V was trimmed by 2 bases and J by 11 bases, leaving 13 bases between them. The CDR3 spells CASSLLEIRAPLHF. The CDR3, as DNA: TGTGCCAGCAGCTTATTGGAAATTCGGGCACCCCTCCACTTT.

The count of this clone is one. This rearrangement joins TRBV10-3 to TRBJ2-1; the match to TRBD2 covers 8 bases. CDR1 is ENHRY and CDR2 is SYGVKD in the germline V gene. With 11 bases clipped from V and 3 bases from J, the junction kept 6 bases outside the gene matches. The CDR3 runs to 13 residues. The CDR3 DNA follows: TGTGCCGCGGGGGGAGACAACTACAATGAGCAGTTCTTC. Its translation is CAAGGDNYNEQFF.

The rearrangement uses TRBV7-2 and TRBJ2-2; D is undetermined. The CDR3 is made up of 13 amino acids. Trimming shortened V by 1 base and J by 6 bases, and 6 bases separated the two germline ends. Germline CDR1 is SGHTA and CDR2 is FQGNSA. DNA for the CDR3: TGTGCCAGCAGCTTAGGGGGTGCCGGGGAGCTGTTTTTT. This translates into CASSLGGAGELFF.